This TCR beta chain was profiled in a study of long-term antiretroviral therapy in people with HIV. General study points: Blood in the study was drawn between the mid-2000s and the late 2010s, possibly under older ART regimens, which may be less effective than current ones. Repertoires from HIV showed CDR3 length ranges narrower than those of controls.

CDR1 GTSNPN and CDR2 SVGIG come from the germline V gene (reference sequence). J was trimmed by 5 bases and V by 5 bases; bases with no gene match: 7. The CDR3 has 13 residues. Running of the v3.0 immunoSEQ assay took place at survey level. Sequencing was directed toward roughly 40,000-55,000 T-cell genomes in each sample. Data came from immunoSEQ multiplex PCR; TCRdb stores just in-frame clones and leaves some out. The profile shows tens of thousands of clones, roughly 86% of them singletons. Of note for this clone: No antigen is known for it.

HIV-positive participants all received treatment in the United States. This sample comprised unsorted PBMCs, obtained 0.1 years before starting antiretroviral therapy. The TCR originated in a woman in her 50s with HIV. This chain uses TRBV30 with TRBJ2-5, with 8 bases matching TRBD2. CDR3: CAWGRGGEETQYF. CDR3 bases: TGTGCCTGGGGACGGGGGGGCGAGGAGACCCAGTACTTC.